The present entry profiles one TCR beta chain with its context. It was with 60 Vbeta and 13 Jbeta primers that the PCR ran. Profiled with immunoSEQ multiplex PCR; TCRdb holds only in-frame clones, not every one. The table records about 190,000 clones, roughly 80% of them present only once. Germline V gene lookup returns CDR1 SGHTA and CDR2 FQGNSA. With 2 bases removed from V and 2 bases from J, the gap between germline ends came to 13 bases. The CDR3 contains 15 residues. These data originate in a study of cytomegalovirus exposure and HLA in healthy donors. The receptor comes from a middle-aged man in good health and CMV-seronegative. Sequenced input: PBMCs. The rearrangement links TRBV7-2 to TRBJ2-7, with a possible D match to TRBD2 (5 bases). Here the CDR3 reads CASSLSSDGAYEQYF. DNA of the CDR3: TGTGCCAGCAGCTTATCTTCGGACGGGGCCTACGAGCAGTACTTC.